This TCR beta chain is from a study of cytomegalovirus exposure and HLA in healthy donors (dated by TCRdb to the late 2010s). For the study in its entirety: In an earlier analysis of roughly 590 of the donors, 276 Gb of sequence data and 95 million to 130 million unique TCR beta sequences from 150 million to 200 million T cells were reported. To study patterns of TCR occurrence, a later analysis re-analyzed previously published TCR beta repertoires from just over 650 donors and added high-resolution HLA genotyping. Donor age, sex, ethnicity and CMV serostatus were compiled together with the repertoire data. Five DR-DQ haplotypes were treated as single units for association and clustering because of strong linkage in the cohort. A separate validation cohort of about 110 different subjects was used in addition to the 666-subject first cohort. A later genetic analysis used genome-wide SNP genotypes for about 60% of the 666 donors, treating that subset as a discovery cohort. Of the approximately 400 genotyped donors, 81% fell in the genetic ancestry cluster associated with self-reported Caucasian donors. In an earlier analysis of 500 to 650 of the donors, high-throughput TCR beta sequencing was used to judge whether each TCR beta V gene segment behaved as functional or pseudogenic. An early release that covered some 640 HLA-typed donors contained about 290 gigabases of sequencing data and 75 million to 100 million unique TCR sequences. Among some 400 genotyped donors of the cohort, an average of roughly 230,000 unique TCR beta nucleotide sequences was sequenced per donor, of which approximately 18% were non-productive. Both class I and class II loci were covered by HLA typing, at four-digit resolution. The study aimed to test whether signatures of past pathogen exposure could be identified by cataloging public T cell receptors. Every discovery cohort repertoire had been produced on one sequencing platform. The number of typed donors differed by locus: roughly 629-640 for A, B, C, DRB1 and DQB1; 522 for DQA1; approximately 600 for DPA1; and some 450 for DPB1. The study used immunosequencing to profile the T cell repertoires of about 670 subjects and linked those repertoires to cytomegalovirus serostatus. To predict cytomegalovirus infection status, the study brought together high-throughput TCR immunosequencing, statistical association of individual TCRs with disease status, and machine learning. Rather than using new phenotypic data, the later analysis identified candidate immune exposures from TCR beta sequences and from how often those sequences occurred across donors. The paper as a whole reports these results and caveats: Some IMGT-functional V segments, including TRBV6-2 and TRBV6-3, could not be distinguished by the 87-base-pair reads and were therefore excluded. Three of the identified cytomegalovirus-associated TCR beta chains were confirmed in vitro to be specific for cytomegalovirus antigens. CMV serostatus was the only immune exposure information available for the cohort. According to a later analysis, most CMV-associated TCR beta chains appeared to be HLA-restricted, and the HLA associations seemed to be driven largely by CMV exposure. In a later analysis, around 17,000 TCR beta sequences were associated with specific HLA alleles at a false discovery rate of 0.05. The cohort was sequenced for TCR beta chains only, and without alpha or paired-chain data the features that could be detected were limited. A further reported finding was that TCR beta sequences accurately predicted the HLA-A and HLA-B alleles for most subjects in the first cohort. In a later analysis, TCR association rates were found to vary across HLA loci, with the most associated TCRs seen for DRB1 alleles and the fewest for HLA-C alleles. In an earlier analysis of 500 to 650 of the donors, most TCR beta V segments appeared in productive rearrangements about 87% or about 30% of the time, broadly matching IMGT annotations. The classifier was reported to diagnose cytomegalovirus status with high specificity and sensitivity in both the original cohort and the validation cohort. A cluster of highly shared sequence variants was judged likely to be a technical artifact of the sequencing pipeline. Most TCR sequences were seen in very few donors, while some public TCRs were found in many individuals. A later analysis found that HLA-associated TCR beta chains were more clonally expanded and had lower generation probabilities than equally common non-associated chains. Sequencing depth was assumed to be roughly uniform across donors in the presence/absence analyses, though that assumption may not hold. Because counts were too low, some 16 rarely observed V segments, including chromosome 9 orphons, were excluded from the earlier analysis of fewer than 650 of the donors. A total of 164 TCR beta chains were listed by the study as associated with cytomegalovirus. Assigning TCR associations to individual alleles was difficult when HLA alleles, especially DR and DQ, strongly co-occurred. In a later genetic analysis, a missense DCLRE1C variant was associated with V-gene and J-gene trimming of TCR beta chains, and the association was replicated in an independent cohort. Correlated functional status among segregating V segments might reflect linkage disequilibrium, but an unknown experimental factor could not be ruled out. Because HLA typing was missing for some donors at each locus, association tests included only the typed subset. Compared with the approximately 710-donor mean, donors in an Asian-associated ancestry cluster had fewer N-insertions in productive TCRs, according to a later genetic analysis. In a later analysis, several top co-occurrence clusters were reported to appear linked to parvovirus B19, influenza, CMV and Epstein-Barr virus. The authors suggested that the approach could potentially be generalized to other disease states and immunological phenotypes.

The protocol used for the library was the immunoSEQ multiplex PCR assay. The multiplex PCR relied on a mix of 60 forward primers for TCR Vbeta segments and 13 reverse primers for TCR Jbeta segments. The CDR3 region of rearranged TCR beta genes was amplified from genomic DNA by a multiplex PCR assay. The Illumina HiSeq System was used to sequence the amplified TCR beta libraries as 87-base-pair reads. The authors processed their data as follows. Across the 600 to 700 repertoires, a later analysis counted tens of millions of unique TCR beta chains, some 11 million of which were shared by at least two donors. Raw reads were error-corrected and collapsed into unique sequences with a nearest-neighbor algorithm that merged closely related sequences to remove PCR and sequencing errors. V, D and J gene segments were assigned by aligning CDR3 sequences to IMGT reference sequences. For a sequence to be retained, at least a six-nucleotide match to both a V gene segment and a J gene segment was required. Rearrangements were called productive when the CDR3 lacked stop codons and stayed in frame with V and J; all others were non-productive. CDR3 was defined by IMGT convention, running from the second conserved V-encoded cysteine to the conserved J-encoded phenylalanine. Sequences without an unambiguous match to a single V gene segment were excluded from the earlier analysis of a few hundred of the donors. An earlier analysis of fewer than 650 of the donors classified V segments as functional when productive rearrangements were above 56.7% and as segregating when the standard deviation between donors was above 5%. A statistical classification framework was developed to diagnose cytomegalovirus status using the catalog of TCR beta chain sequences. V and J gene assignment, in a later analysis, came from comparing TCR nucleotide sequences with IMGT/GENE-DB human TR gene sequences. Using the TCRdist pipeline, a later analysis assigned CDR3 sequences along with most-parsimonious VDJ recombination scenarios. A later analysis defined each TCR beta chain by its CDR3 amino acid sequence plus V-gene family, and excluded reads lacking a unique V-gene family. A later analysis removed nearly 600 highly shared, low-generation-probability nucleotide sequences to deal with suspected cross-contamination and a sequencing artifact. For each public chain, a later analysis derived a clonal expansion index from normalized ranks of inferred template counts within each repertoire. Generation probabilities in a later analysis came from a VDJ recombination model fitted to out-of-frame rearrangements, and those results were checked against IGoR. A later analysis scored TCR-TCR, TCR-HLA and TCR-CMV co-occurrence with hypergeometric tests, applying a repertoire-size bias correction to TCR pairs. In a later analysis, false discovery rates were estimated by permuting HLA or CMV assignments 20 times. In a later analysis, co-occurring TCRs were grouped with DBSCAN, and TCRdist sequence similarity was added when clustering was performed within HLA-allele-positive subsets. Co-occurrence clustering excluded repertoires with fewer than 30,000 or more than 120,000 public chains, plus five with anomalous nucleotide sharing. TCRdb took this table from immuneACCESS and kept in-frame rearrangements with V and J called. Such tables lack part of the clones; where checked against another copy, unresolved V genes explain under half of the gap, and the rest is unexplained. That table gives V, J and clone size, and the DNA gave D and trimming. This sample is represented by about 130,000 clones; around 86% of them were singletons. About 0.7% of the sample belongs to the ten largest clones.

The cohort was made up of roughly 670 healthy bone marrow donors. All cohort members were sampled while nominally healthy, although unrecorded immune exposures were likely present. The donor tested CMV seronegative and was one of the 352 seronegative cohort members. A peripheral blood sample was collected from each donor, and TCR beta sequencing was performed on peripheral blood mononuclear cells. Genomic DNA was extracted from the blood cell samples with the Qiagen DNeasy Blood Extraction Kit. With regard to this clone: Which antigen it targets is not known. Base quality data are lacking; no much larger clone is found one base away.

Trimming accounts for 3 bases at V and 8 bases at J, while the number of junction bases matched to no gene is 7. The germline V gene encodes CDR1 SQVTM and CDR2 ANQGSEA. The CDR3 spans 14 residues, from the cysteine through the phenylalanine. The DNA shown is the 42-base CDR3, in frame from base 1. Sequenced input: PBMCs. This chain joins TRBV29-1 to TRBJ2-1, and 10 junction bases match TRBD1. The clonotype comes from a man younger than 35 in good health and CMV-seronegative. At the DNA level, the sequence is TGCAGCGTTGAGTTCGGGACAGGGGTCGATGAGCAGTTCTTC. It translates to CSVEFGTGVDEQFF.